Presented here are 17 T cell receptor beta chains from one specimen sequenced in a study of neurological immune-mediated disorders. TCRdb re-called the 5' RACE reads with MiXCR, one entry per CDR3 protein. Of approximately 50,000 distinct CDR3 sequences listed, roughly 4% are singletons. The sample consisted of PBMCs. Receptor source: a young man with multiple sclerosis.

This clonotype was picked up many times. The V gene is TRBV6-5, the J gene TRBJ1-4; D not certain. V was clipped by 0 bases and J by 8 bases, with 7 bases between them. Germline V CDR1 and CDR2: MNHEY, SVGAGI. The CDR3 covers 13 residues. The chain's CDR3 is CASSYSGGEKLFF. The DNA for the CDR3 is TGTGCCAGCAGTTACTCGGGTGGGGAAAAACTGTTTTTT.

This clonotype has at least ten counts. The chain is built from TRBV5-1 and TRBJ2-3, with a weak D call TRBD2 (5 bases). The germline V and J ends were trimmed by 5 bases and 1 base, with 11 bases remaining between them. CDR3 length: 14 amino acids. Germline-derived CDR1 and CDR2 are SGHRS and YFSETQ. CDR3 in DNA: TGCGCCAGCAGTCAGGACTCGGGCACAGATACGCAGTATTTT. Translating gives CASSQDSGTDTQYF.

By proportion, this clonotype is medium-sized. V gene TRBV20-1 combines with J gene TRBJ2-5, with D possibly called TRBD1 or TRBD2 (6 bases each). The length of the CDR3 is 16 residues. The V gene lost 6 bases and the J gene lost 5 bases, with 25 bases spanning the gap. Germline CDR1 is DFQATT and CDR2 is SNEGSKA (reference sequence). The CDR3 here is CSAEKGGSRDRETQYF. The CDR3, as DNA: TGCAGTGCCGAAAAAGGGGGGTCGCGGGATCGTGAGACCCAGTACTTC.

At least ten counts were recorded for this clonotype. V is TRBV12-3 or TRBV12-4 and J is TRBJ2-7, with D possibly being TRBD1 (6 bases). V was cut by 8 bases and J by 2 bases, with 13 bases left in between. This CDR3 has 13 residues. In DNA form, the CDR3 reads TGTGCCAGCCAAGGACAGTTAACCTACGAGCAGTACTTC. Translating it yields CASQGQLTYEQYF.

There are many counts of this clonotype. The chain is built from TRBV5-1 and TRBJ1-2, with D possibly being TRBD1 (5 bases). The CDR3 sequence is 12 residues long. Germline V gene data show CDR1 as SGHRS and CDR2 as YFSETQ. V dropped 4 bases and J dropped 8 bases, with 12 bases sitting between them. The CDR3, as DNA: TGCGCCAGCAGCCCCTCCTGGGGGGGCTACACCTTC. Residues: CASSPSWGGYTF.

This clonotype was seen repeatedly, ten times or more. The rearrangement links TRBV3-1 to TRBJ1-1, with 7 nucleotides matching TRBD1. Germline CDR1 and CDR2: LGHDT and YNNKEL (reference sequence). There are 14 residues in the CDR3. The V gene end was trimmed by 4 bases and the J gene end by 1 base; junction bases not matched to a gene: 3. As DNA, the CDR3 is TGTGCCAGCAGCCTGGGACAGCAGAACACTGAAGCTTTCTTT. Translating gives CASSLGQQNTEAFF.

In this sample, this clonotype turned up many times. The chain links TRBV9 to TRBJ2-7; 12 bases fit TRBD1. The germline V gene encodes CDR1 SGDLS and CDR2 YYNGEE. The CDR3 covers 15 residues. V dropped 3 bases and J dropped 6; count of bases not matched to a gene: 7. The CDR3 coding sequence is TGTGCCAGCAGCGGTGGGGGACAGGGGGCCGCCGAGCAGTACTTC. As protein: CASSGGGQGAAEQYF.

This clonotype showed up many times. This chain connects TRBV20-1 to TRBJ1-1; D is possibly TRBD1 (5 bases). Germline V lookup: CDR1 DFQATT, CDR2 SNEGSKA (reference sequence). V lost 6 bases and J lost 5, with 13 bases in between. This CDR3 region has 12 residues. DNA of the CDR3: TGCAGTGCCCGGGGGGGAGAGACTGAAGCTTTCTTT. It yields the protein CSARGGETEAFF.

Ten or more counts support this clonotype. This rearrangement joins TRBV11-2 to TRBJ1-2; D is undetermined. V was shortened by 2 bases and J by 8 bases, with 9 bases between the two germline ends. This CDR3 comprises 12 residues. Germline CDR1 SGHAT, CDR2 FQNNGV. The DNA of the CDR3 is TGTGCCAGCAGCTTAAATGAGAGAGGCTACACCTTC. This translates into CASSLNERGYTF.

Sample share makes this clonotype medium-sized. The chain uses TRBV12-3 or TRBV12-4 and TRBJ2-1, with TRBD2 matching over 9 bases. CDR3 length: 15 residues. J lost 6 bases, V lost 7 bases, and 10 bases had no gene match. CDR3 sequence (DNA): TGTGCCAGCACCTCAACCGGGACTAGCCTCAATGAGCAGTTCTTC. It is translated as CASTSTGTSLNEQFF.

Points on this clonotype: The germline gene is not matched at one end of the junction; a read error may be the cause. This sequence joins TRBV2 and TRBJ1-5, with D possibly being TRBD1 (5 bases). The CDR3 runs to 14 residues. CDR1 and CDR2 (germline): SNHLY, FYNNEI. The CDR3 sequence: CASTGLNSNQPQNF. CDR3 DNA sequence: TGTGCCAGCACGGGGCTGAATAGCAATCAGCCCCAGAATTTT.

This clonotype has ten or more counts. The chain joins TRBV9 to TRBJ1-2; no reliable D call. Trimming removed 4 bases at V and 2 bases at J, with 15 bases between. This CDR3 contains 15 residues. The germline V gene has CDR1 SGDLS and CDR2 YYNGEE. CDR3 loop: CASSPSPTENYGYTF. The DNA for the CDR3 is TGTGCCAGCAGCCCCTCGCCGACGGAAAACTATGGCTACACCTTC.

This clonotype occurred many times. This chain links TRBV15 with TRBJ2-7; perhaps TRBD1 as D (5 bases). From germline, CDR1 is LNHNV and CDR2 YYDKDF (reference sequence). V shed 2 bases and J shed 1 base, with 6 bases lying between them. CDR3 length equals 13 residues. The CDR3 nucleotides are TGTGCCACCAGCAGAACAGGTTCCTACGAGCAGTACTTC. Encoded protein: CATSRTGSYEQYF.

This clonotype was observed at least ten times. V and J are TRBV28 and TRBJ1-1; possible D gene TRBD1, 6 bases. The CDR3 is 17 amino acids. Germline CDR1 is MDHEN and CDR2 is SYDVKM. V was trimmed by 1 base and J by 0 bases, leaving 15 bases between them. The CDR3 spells CASSLLRSTGLNTEAFF. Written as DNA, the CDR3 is TGTGCCAGCAGTTTATTAAGGAGCACAGGGCTGAACACTGAAGCTTTCTTT.

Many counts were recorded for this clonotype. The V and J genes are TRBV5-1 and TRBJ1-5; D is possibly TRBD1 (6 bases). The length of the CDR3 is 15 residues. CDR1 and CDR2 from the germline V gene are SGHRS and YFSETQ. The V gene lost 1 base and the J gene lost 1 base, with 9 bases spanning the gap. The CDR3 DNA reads TGCGCCAGCAGCTTGATGGGGGGCAGCAATCAGCCCCAGCATTTT. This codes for CASSLMGGSNQPQHF.

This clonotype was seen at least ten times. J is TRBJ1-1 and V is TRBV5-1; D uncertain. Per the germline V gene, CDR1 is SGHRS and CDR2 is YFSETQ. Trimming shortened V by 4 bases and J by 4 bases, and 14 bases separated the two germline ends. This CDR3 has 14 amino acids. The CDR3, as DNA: TGCGCCAGCAGCAAGTCCGGAGAGGGCACTGAAGCTTTCTTT. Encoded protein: CASSKSGEGTEAFF. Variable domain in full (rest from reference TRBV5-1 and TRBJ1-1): KAGVTQTPRYLIKTRGQQVTLSCSPISGHRSVSWYQQTPGQGLQFLFEYFSETQRNKGNFPGRFSGRQFSNSRSEMNVSTLELGDSALYLCASSKSGEGTEAFFGQGTRLTVV.

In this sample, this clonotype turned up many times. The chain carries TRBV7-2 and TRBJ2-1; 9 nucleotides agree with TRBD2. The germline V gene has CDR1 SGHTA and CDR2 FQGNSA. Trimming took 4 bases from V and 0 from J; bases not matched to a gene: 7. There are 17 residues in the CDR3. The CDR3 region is CASSSVGLARSYNEQFF. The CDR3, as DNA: TGTGCCAGCAGCTCGGTAGGACTAGCGCGCTCCTACAATGAGCAGTTCTTC.